The clone carrying this TCR beta chain was seen more than once but under ten times. What it recognizes is unknown. TCRdb recomputed calls from the 5' RACE reads with MiXCR, one row per CDR3 protein. This sample has about 750,000 distinct CDR3 sequences; 15% to 20% occur once, and the top ten carry around 20%. Germline CDR1 reads SGDLS; CDR2 reads YYNGEE. V was shortened by 2 bases and J by 11 bases, with 19 bases between the two germline ends. The CDR3 length is 14 residues. The sample comes from a study of CD8 T cells in ankylosing spondylitis. Findings of the study overall: Apparently characteristic of ankylosing spondylitis blood was a TCR beta motif (fewer than ten highly homologous variants). A CD8+ phenotype characterized the disease-linked clones, which were relatively rare in peripheral blood.

The clonotype was recovered from a male donor with ankylosing spondylitis. The sample was blood, either unsorted or a sorted T cell fraction (not recorded which). The chain links TRBV9 to TRBJ1-1; weak D call: TRBD1 (5 bases). The CDR3 is CASSVHGLRDEAFF. The CDR3, as DNA: TGTGCCAGCAGCGTCCACGGACTCAGGGATGAGGCTTTCTTT. Combining the CDR3 with reference TRBV9 and TRBJ1-1 gives the whole variable domain DSGVTQTPKHLITATGQRVTLRCSPRSGDLSVYWYQQSLDQGLQFLIQYYNGEERAKGNILERFSAQQFPDLHSELNLSSLELGDSALYFCASSVHGLRDEAFFGQGTRLTVV.